This entry describes one T cell receptor beta chain. CDR3 size: 15 residues. Germline CDR1 reads SGDLS; CDR2 reads YYNGEE. V was clipped by 4 bases and J by 2 bases, with 16 bases between them. This specimen belongs to a study of control samples from healthy donors and cancer patients. Sequencing was performed with immunoSEQ multiplex PCR; in TCRdb, only in-frame clones are kept and a portion is missing. The table shows about 28,000 clones, with 91% occurring only once. The source of this sequence is a man aged 45-65 years with lung cancer. The sample comprised PBMCs. This chain links TRBV9 with TRBJ2-7; TRBD2 might be the D (5 bases). The CDR3 sequence is CASSPQGEGAYEQYF. The CDR3 nucleotides are TGTGCCAGCAGCCCACAAGGAGAGGGTGCCTACGAGCAGTACTTC.